This TCR beta chain was sequenced for a study of vaccination and CD4 T cells after COVID-19. Notes on the study in general: Spike mono-reactivity was found in 304 of 307 vaccine-specific clones from convalescent patients.

With regard to this clonotype: As yet, its antigen is unknown.

The CDR3 loop spans 14 amino acids. Germline CDR1 is ENHRY and CDR2 is SYGVKD. V was clipped by 10 bases and J by 0 bases; unmatched bases: 6. Sequenced with the Oncomine TCR Beta short-read assay was DNA taken from cultured CD4+ T cells. Cultured CD4+ T cells yielded the extracted genomic DNA. TCRdb itself ran the PCR reads through MiXCR, one entry per CDR3 protein. The sample consists of about 5,000 distinct CDR3 sequences, 60% of them appearing once. The treatment was: roughly ten-day PBMC culture with coronavirus spike peptide pools or control peptides (ViraFEST assay). The unexposed donor provided CD4+ T cells, which were taken before the COVID-19 pandemic (2011-2018). About 2.1 million PBMCs were grown per well alongside approximately 9.2 IU/ml IL-2 and roughly 10 ug/ml peptide pools.

The sequence came from a human donor in good health. J is TRBJ2-5 and V is TRBV10-3; 9 bases fit TRBD2. Sequenced material: CD4+ T cells from blood, cultured in vitro. The CDR3 protein is CASGTSRNQETQYF. The CDR3, as DNA: TGTGCCAGCGGGACTAGCCGAAACCAAGAGACCCAGTACTTC.